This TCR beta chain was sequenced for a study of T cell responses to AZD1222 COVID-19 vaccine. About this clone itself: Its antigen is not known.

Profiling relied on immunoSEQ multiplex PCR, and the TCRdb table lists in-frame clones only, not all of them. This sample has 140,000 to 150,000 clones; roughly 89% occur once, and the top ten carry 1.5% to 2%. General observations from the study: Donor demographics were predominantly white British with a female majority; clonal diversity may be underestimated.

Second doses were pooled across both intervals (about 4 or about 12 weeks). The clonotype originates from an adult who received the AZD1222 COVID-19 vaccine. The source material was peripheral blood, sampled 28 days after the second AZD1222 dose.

The CDR3 loop reads CASSPQPGPTRRNEQFF. DNA for the CDR3: TGTGCCAGCAGCCCACAACCTGGCCCTACAAGGCGGAATGAGCAGTTCTTC. This rearrangement joins TRBV7-3 to TRBJ2-1, with unresolved D. V was cut by 5 bases and J by 7 bases, with 24 bases left in between. The germline gives CDR1 SGHTA, CDR2 FQGTGA. The CDR3 sequence is 17 residues long.